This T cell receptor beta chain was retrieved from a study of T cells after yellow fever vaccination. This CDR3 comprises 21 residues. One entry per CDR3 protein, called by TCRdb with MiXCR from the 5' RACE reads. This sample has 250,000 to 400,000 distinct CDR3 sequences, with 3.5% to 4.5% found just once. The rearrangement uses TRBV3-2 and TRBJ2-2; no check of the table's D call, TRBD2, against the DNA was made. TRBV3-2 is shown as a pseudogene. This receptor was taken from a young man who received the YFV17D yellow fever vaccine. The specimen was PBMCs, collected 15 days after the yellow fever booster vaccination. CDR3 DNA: TGTGCCAGCAGCCAAGATCGGACTAGCGGGGAGCGGGCCGCGAACACCGGGGAGCTGTTTTTT. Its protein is CASSQDRTSGERAANTGELFF.